The clone carrying this T cell receptor beta chain came up many times. Its specificity is unknown. In TCRdb, the reads were re-called with MiXCR into one record per CDR3 protein. In the table there are about 920,000 distinct CDR3 sequences, around 30% of which are singletons. This sample stems from a study of T cell repertoires in cytomegalovirus infection. About the research overall: Indications of both CMV infection and matching HLA type were provided by public TCR beta signatures.

Study-wide findings and caveats: Adding up the frequency of public TCR beta families identified people who carried CMV plus the relevant HLA. The response measured ex vivo was dominated by TCR beta clonotypes (HLA-C-restricted and CMV-specific).

The CDR3 runs 17 residues. Deletions cut 3 bases from V and 5 bases from J, with 22 bases between. Germline-derived CDR1 and CDR2 are SGHVS and FQNEAQ. Sequences were derived from cultured CD8+ T cells from PBMCs, sampled from culture after CMV antigen stimulation. The chain couples TRBV7-8 to TRBJ2-5; weak D call: TRBD2 (6 bases). The origin of this receptor is a human donor in good health (CMV status not recorded). Some clones in this sample may be carry-over from other donors' samples. Here the CDR3 reads CASSLTGVGGLQETQYF. The DNA of the CDR3 is TGTGCCAGCAGCTTGACTGGGGTGGGGGGACTTCAGGAGACCCAGTACTTC.